This TCR beta chain was recovered during a study of blood T cell repertoires in COVID-19. Study overall: Collection of acute and convalescent COVID-19 samples took place in the United States, Italy and Spain.

V dropped 0 bases and J dropped 7; count of bases not matched to a gene: 7. From germline, CDR1 is LGHNA and CDR2 YSLEER. The CDR3 is 16 amino acids. As originally analysed: Amplification of reference gene primers was used by the study to estimate nucleated cell counts. Profiling relied on immunoSEQ multiplex PCR, and the TCRdb table lists in-frame clones only, not all of them. The V and J calls and the clone size are those of that table, but D and trimming were determined from the DNA. The top ten clones hold 3.1% of a sample with fewer than 300,000 clones, around 82% of them seen once. The sequenced sample was peripheral blood. The chain has TRBV4-3 and TRBJ2-2, with 8 bases lining up with TRBD2. The receptor was isolated from a woman between 18 and 29 years old with acute or convalescent COVID-19. The CDR3 region is CASSQDLGLVYGELFF. The CDR3 DNA sequence: TGCGCCAGCAGCCAAGATCTGGGACTAGTATACGGGGAGCTGTTTTTT.